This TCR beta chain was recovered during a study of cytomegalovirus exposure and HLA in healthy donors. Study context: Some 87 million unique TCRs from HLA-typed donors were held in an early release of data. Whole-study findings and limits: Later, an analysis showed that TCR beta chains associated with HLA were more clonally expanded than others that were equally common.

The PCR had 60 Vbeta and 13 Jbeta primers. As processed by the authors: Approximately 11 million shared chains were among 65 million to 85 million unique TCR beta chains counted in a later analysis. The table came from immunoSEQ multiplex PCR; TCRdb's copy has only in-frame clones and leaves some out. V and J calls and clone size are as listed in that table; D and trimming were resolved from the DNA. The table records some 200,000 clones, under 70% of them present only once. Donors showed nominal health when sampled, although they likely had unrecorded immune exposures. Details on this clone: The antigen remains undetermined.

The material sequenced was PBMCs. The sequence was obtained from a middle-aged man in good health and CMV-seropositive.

The CDR3 here is CASSLPYRGGYTF. CDR3 sequence (DNA): TGTGCCAGCAGCTTACCTTACAGGGGGGGCTACACCTTC. This chain links TRBV7-9 with TRBJ1-2; 8 nucleotides match TRBD1. This CDR3 contains 13 residues. With V trimmed by 2 bases and J by 8 bases, 4 bases remained unmatched. Germline lookup yields CDR1 SEHNR and CDR2 FQNEAQ (reference sequence).